This T cell receptor beta chain was sequenced for a study of blood T cell repertoires in COVID-19. Across the whole study: The cDNA or gDNA used as material had been derived from T cells, B-cell-depleted T cells, or PBMCs.

Which cohort a participant joined came from the clinical history participants gave. In the authors' workflow: Amplified reference gene primers provided the basis for estimating nucleated cell counts. Assay: immunoSEQ multiplex PCR; the TCRdb copy retains only in-frame clones and omits some. D and trimming come from the DNA, and the V and J calls and clone size come from that table. The sample holds 170,000 or so clones, 60% to 80% seen once. There are a few counts of this clone. Source material: PBMCs or T cells enriched from blood (not recorded which). This TCR was sampled from a woman between 50 and 59 years old who had recovered from COVID-19.

CDR3 amino acids: CASSWDRGHNQPQHF. CDR3 DNA: TGTGCCAGCAGTTGGGACAGGGGACACAATCAGCCCCAGCATTTT. The V and J genes are TRBV28 and TRBJ1-5; 10 positions match TRBD1. Trimming took 4 bases from V and 3 from J; bases not matched to a gene: 3. This CDR3 comprises 15 residues. Germline V gives CDR1 MDHEN, CDR2 SYDVKM. Looking up the rest from reference TRBV28 and TRBJ1-5 gives the full variable domain: DVKVTQSSRYLVKRTGEKVFLECVQDMDHENMFWYRQDPGLGLRLIYFSYDVKMKEKGDIPEGYSVSREKKERFSLILESASTNQTSMYLCASSWDRGHNQPQHFGDGTRLSIL.